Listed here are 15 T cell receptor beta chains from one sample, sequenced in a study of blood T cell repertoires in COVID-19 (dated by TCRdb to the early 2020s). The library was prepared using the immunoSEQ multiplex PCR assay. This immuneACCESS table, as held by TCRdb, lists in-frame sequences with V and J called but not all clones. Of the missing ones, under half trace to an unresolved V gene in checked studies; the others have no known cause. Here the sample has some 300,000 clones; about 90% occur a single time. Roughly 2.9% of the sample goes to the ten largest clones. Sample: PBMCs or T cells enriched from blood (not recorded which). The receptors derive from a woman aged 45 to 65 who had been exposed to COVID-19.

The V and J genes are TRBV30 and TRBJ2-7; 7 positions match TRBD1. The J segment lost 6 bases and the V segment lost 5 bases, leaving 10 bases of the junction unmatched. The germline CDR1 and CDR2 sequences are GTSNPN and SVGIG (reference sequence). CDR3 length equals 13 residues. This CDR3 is CAWEPGTAGEQYF. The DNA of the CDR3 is TGTGCCTGGGAGCCCGGGACAGCAGGCGAGCAGTACTTC. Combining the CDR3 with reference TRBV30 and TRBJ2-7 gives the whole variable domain SQTIHQWPATLVQPVGSPLSLECTVEGTSNPNLYWYRQAAGRGLQLLFYSVGIGQISSEVPQNLSASRPQDRQFILSSKKLLLSDSGFYLCAWEPGTAGEQYFGPGTRLTVT.

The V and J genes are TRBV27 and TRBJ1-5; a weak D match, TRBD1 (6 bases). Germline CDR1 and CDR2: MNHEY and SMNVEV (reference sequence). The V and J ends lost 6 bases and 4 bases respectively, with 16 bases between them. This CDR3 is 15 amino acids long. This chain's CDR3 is CASSLQGRPNQPQHF. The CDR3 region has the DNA TGTGCCAGCAGCCTACAGGGCAGACCTAATCAGCCCCAGCATTTT.

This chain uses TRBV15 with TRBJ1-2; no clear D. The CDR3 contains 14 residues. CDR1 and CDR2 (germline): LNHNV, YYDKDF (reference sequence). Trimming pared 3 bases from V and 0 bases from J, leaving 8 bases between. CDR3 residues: CATSRGESNYGYTF. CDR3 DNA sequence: TGTGCCACCAGCAGGGGAGAGTCTAACTATGGCTACACCTTC.

CDR3 in amino acids: CASSFDRVVNTEAFF. The CDR3 DNA reads as TGTGCCAGCAGTTTCGACAGGGTCGTGAACACTGAAGCTTTCTTT. The J gene is TRBJ1-1, the V gene TRBV28; the match to TRBD1 covers 7 bases. CDR3 size: 15 residues. Germline loops: CDR1 MDHEN, CDR2 SYDVKM. The trim removed 3 bases at V and 0 bases at J, leaving 4 bases unmatched.

CDR3 in amino acids: CASSLDRQTYEQYF. CDR3 in DNA: TGTGCCAGCAGCTTAGACCGACAGACCTACGAGCAGTACTTC. The J gene is TRBJ2-7, the V gene TRBV11-2, with D possibly TRBD1 on 5 matching bases. The CDR3 is 14 amino acids. Germline assignment: CDR1 SGHAT and CDR2 FQNNGV. V was trimmed by 0 bases and J by 2 bases, leaving 8 bases between them.

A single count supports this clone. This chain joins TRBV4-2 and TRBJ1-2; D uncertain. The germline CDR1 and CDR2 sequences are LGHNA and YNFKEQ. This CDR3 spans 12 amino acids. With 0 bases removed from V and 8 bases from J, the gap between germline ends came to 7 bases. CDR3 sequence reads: CASSQDDKGYTF. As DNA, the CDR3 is TGTGCCAGCAGCCAAGATGACAAGGGCTACACCTTC.

The CDR3: CASSVEDRVNSYEQYF. The CDR3 DNA reads TGTGCCAGCAGTGTGGAAGACAGGGTAAATTCCTACGAGCAGTACTTC. The chain couples TRBV2 to TRBJ2-7, with TRBD1 identical over 7 bases. Germline CDR1 SNHLY, CDR2 FYNNEI. CDR3 length: 16 residues. V dropped 4 bases and J dropped 1; count of bases not matched to a gene: 10.

CDR3 amino acids: CASSPRQNTEAFF. CDR3 in DNA: TGTGCCAGCAGTCCCAGACAGAACACTGAAGCTTTCTTT. This chain links TRBV27 with TRBJ1-1; unclear D gene. This CDR3 is 13 amino acids long. V lost 5 bases and J lost 1, with 8 bases in between. The V gene's germline CDR1 is MNHEY and CDR2 SMNVEV (reference sequence).

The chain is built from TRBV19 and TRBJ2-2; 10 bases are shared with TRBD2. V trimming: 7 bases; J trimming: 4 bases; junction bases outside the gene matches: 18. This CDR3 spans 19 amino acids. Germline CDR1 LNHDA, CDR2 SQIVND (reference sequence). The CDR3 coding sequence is TGTGCCAGTACCCCAGGCCGGGAGCGGGGGGGGGTCGGCACCGGGGAGCTGTTTTTT. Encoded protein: CASTPGRERGGVGTGELFF.

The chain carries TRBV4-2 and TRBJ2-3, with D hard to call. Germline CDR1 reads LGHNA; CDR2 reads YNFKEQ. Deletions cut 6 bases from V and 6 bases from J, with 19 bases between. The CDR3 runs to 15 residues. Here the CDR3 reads CASSQNGRPADTQYF. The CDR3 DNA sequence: TGTGCCAGCAGTCAAAACGGCAGGCCCGCGGATACGCAGTATTTT.

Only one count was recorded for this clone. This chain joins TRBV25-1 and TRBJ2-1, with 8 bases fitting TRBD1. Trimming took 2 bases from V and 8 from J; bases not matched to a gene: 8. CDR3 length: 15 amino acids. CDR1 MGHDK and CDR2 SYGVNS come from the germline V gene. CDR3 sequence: CASSEGQGARDEQFF. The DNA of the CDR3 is TGTGCCAGCAGTGAAGGGCAGGGGGCGCGGGATGAGCAGTTCTTC.

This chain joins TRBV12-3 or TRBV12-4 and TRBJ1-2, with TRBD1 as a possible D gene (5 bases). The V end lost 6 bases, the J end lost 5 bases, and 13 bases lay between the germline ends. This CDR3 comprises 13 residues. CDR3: CASSGRTTYGYTF. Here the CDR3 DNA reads TGTGCCAGCAGCGGCAGGACAACTTATGGCTACACCTTC.

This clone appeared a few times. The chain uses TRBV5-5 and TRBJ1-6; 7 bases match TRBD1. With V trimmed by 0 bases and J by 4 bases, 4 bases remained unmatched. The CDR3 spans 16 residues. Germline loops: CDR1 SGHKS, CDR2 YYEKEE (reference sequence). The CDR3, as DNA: TGTGCCAGCAGCTTGGGCAGGGGGGTGTATAATTCACCCCTCCACTTT. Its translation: CASSLGRGVYNSPLHF.

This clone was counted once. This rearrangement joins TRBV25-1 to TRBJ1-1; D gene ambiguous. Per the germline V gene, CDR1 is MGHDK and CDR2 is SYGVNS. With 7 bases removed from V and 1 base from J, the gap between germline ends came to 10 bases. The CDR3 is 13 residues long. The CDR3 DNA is TGTGCCAGCATGGGCGAGGGGAACACTGAAGCTTTCTTT. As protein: CASMGEGNTEAFF.

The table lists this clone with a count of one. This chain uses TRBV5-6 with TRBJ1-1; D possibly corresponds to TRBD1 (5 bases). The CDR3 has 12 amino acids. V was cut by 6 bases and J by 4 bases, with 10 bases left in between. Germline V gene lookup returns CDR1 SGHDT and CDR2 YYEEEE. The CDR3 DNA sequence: TGTGCCAGCATCACGGGGGGCACTGAAGCTTTCTTT. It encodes CASITGGTEAFF.